This entry lists 8 T cell receptor beta chains sequenced from one sample in a study of blood T cell repertoires in COVID-19. Some clones are missing from TCRdb's copy, which holds only in-frame ones; the method was immunoSEQ multiplex PCR. The data contain some 300,000 clones, 86% of them seen just once; the ten biggest clones take up less than 4.5%. Sequenced: PBMCs or T cells enriched from blood (not recorded which). All receptors derive from a man aged 25-40 years who had recovered from COVID-19.

The CDR3 here is CASSQDRDRVVYEQYF. The CDR3 DNA follows: TGTGCCAGCAGCCAAGACCGGGACAGGGTAGTCTACGAGCAGTACTTC. The chain employs TRBV14 and TRBJ2-7, with TRBD1 matching over 9 bases. Looked up from germline, CDR1 is SGHDN and CDR2 is FVKESK. With V trimmed by 0 bases and J by 3 bases, 6 bases remained unmatched. This CDR3 is built from 16 residues.

The V and J genes are TRBV27 and TRBJ1-2; 9 bases are shared with TRBD1. The CDR3 consists of 19 residues. The junction had 17 bases not matched to a gene; V was cut back by 0 bases and J by 6 bases. The germline gives CDR1 MNHEY, CDR2 SMNVEV (reference sequence). CDR3: CASSLSFLGWDRDTDGYTF. DNA of the CDR3: TGTGCCAGCAGTTTATCGTTTCTCGGCTGGGACAGGGATACGGATGGCTACACCTTC.

V is TRBV5-1 and J is TRBJ2-2; the match to TRBD2 covers 8 bases. This CDR3 has 16 residues. Germline V CDR1 and CDR2: SGHRS, YFSETQ. Trimming removed 2 bases from V and 1 base from J; junction bases left unmatched: 4. The chain's CDR3 is CASSLGLALNTGELFF. The CDR3 DNA follows: TGCGCCAGCAGCTTAGGACTAGCCTTGAACACCGGGGAGCTGTTTTTT.

This rearrangement joins TRBV7-4 to TRBJ2-5; the match to TRBD1 covers 8 bases. V shed 3 bases, J shed 5 bases, and the junction held 5 bases outside the gene matches. CDR1 SGHVT and CDR2 SQSDAQ come from the germline V gene. This CDR3 is 14 amino acids long. The CDR3 spells CASSFWTGWETQYF. The CDR3 coding sequence is TGTGCCAGCAGCTTCTGGACAGGGTGGGAGACCCAGTACTTC.

The gene calls are TRBV11-2 and TRBJ1-1; D remains unclear. CDR3 length: 14 amino acids. Germline CDR1 and CDR2: SGHAT and FQNNGV. V was clipped by 5 bases and J by 9 bases, with 19 bases between them. The CDR3 coding sequence is TGTGCCAGCAGCCCATTTGGCCGTATGGTCAAAGCTTTCTTT. This gives the protein CASSPFGRMVKAFF.

The V and J genes are TRBV6-5 and TRBJ2-7; the match to TRBD1 covers 10 bases. Trimming cost V 5 bases and J 3 bases; bases outside gene matches: 4. Germline lookup yields CDR1 MNHEY and CDR2 SVGAGI. This CDR3 contains 14 residues. For the CDR3, the DNA is TGTGCCAGCAGTCCGGACAGGGGGGGCTACGAGCAGTACTTC. Translation: CASSPDRGGYEQYF.

The J gene is TRBJ1-2, the V gene TRBV6-6; 10 bases are shared with TRBD1. The CDR3 contains 15 residues. Trimming removed 4 bases from V and 8 bases from J; junction bases left unmatched: 10. Germline V gene lookup returns CDR1 MNHNY and CDR2 SVGAGI (reference sequence). As DNA, the CDR3 is TGTGCCAGCAGTTCCGTGACAGGGGGCGCATGGGGCTACACCTTC. It yields the protein CASSSVTGGAWGYTF.

The V gene is TRBV5-1, the J gene TRBJ2-2; 7 bases match TRBD1. Trimming at V came to 3 bases and at J to 6 bases, leaving 5 bases not matched to a gene. The germline gives CDR1 SGHRS, CDR2 YFSETQ. The CDR3 is 14 amino acids. This chain's CDR3 is CASSSDRASGELFF. The CDR3 coding sequence is TGCGCCAGCAGCTCTGACAGGGCCTCCGGGGAGCTGTTTTTT.